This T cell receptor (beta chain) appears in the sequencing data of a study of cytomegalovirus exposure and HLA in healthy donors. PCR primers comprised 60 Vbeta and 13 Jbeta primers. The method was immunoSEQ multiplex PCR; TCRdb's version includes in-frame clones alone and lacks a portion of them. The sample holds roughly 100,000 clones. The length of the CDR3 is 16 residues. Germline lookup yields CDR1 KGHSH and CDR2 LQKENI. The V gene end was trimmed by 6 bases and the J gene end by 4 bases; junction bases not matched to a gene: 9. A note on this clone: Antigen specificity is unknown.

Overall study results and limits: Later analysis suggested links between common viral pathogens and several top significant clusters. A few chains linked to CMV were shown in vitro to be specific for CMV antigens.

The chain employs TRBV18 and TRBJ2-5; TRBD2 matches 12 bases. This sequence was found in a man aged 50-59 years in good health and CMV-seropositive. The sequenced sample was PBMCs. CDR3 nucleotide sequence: TGTGCCAGCTCCCCGACTAGCGGGAGCGGTGGAGAGACCCAGTACTTC. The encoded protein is CASSPTSGSGGETQYF.